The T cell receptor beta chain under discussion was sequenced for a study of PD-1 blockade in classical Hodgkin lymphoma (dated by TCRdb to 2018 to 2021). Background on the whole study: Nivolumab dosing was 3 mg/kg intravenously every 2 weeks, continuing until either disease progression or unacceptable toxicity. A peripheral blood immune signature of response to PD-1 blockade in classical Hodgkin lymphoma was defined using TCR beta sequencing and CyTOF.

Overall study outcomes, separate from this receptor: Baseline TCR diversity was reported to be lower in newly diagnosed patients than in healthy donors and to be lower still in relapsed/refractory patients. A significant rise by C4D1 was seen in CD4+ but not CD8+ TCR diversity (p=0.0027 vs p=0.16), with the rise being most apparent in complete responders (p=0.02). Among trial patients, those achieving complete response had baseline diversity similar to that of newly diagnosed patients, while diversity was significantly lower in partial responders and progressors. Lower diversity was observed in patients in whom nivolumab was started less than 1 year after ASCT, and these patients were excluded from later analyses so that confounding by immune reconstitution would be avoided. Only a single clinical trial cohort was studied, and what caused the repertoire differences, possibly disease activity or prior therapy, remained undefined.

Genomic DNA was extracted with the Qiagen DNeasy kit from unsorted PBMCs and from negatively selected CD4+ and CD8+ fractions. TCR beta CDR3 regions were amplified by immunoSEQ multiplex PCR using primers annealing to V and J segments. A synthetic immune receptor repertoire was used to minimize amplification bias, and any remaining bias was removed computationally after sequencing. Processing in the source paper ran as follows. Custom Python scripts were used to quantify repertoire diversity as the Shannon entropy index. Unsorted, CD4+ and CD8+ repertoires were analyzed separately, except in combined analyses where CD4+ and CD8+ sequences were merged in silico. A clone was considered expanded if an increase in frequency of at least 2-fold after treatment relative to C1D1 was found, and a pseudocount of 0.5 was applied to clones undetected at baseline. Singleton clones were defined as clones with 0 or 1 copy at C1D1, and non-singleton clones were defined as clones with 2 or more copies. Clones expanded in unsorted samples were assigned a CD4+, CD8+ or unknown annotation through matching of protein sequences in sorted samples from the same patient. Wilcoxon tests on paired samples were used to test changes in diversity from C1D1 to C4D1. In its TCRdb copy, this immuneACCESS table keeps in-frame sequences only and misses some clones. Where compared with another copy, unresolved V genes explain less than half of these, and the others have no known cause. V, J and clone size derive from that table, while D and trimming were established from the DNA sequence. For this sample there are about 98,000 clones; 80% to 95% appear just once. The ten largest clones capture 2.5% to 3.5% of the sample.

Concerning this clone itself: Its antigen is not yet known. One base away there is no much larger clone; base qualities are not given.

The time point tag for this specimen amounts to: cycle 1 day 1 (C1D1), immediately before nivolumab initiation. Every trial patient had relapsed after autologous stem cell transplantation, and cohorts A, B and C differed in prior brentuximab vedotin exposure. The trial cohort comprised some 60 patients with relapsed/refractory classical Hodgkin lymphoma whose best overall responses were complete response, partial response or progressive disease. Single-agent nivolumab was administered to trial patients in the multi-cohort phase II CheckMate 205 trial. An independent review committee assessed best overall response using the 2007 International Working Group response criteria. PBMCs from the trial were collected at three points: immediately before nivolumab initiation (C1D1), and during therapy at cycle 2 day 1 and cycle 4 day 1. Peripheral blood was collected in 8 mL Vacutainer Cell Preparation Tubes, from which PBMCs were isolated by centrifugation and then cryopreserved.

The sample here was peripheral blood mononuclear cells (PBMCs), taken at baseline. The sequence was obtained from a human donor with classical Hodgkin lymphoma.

For the CDR3, the sequence is CASSLAPGAVHEQYF. The base sequence is TGTGCCAGCAGCTTGGCGCCTGGAGCGGTCCACGAGCAGTACTTC. This chain is built from TRBV5-5 and TRBJ2-7; TRBD2 is a weak D gene call, 5 bases matching. V was cut back by 0 bases and J by 5 bases, leaving a gap of 15 bases between them. The CDR3 sequence holds 15 residues, the cysteine and phenylalanine included. Left in the record is the CDR3 DNA by itself, 45 bases read in frame from the first base. CDR1 and CDR2 are drawn from the germline V gene (reference sequence): SGHKS, YYEKEE.